The 8 T cell receptor beta chains listed next were all sequenced from one sample in a study of post-analysis software for immune sequencing data. Study-level findings and limits: Controls had lower frequencies than patients of about 5 TRBV segments, which included TRBV5-6, TRBV5-1 and TRBV20-1.

Their antigen targets remain unknown. The authors incorporated unique molecular identifiers into the TCR beta cDNA libraries. TCRdb independently ran MiXCR on the PCR reads; one entry per CDR3 protein. The sample carries around 500,000 distinct CDR3 sequences, 34% recorded once. Sequenced sample: blood. The receptors shown here come from a girl aged 2-17 years with multiple sclerosis.

This clonotype appeared a few times. The chain links TRBV21-1 to TRBJ2-7. TRBV21-1 is a pseudogene locus. CDR3 size: 9 residues. The CDR3 coding sequence is TGTGCCGGGGAATACGAGCAGTACTTC. Residues: CAGEYEQYF.

In its sample, this clonotype was seen once. V and J are TRBV5-6 and TRBJ2-3, with TRBD2 as a possible D gene (6 bases). Trimming shortened V by 4 bases and J by 0 bases, and 18 bases separated the two germline ends. This CDR3 region has 17 residues. Germline V gives CDR1 SGHDT, CDR2 YYEEEE. The CDR3 protein is CASSRRLVATSTDTQYF. CDR3 DNA sequence: TGTGCCAGCAGCCGGAGACTAGTGGCTACTAGCACAGATACGCAGTATTTT.

This clonotype was picked up a small number of times. The chain links TRBV27 to TRBJ2-1, with a tentative D call TRBD2 (6 bases). The CDR3 loop spans 15 amino acids. V was shortened by 3 bases and J by 9 bases, with 18 bases between the two germline ends. CDR1 is MNHEY, CDR2 SMNVEV, per germline (reference sequence). The CDR3 bases are TGTGCCAGCAGTTTGGAGGGCTGGGGGAACACTGAGCAGTTCTTC. It translates to CASSLEGWGNTEQFF.

V gene TRBV6-5 combines with J gene TRBJ2-5; 16 bases line up with TRBD2. CDR3 length: 19 amino acids. Germline V gene lookup returns CDR1 MNHEY and CDR2 SVGAGI. V gave up 4 bases and J gave up 1 base; unmatched junction bases: 9. The DNA for the CDR3 is TGTGCCAGCAGTTCGGGACTAGCGGGGGGGGGAGGCTTCCAAGAGACCCAGTACTTC. Translated: CASSSGLAGGGGFQETQYF.

The rearrangement joins TRBV4-1 to TRBJ1-2, with D uncertain. The CDR3 totals 16 residues. CDR1 is MGHRA, CDR2 YSYEKL, per germline. Trimming removed 0 bases from V and 3 bases from J, with 14 bases in between. The CDR3 spells CASSQEVGESYYGYTF. DNA for the CDR3: TGCGCCAGCAGCCAAGAGGTCGGGGAGAGCTACTATGGCTACACCTTC.

The gene calls are TRBV7-2 and TRBJ1-1; D is unresolved. The CDR3 consists of 19 residues. V was clipped by 4 bases and J by 1 base, with 25 bases between them. Germline V gives CDR1 SGHTA, CDR2 FQGNSA. The CDR3 region is CASSSTTRRALTWNTEAFF. The DNA for the CDR3 is TGTGCCAGCAGCTCCACTACGAGGAGGGCCCTCACGTGGAACACTGAAGCTTTCTTT.

This clonotype was observed a handful of times. This rearrangement joins TRBV4-1 to TRBJ1-2; 8 positions match TRBD1. CDR3 length: 16 amino acids. The J segment lost 3 bases and the V segment lost 3 bases, leaving 9 bases of the junction unmatched. The germline gives CDR1 MGHRA, CDR2 YSYEKL. The chain's CDR3 is CASSQLRGQFDYGYTF. The DNA of the CDR3 is TGCGCCAGCAGCCAGCTCAGGGGGCAGTTTGACTATGGCTACACCTTC.

The chain links TRBV28 to TRBJ1-6; D is unresolved. The CDR3 loop spans 12 amino acids. Trimming shortened V by 7 bases and J by 5 bases, and 6 bases separated the two germline ends. CDR1 and CDR2 from the germline V gene are MDHEN and SYDVKM. DNA for the CDR3: TGTGCCAGCATGCAGAATAATTCACCCCTCCACTTT. Its translation is CASMQNNSPLHF.